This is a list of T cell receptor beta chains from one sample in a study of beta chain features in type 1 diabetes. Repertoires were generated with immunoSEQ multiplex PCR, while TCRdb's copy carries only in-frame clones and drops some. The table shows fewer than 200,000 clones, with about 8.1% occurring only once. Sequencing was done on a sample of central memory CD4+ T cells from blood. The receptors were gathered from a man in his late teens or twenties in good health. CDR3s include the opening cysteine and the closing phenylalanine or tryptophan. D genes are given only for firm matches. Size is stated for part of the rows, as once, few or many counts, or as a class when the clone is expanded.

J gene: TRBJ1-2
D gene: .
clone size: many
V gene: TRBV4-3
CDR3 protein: CASSQESQGYGYTF
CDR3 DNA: TGCGCCAGCAGCCAAGAGTCACAGGGCTATGGCTACACCTTC

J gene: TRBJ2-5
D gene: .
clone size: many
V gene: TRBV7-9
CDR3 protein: CASTPPETQYF
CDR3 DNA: TGTGCCAGCACTCCCCCGGAGACCCAGTACTTC

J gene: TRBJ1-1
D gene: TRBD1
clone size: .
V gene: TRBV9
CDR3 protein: CASNQVGQGRNTEAFF
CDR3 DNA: TGTGCCAGCAACCAAGTGGGACAGGGAAGGAACACTGAAGCTTTCTTT

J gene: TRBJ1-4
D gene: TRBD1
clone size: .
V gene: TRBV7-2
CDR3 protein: CASSSTGVTNEKLFF
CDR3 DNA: TGTGCCAGCAGCTCGACAGGGGTCACTAATGAAAAACTGTTTTTT

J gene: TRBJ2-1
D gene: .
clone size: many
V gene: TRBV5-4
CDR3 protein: CASSFRYNEQFF
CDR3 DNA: TGTGCCAGCAGCTTCAGGTACAATGAGCAGTTCTTC

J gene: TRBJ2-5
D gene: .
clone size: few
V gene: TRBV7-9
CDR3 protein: CASSLEVGAGGQETQYF
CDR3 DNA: TGTGCCAGCAGCTTAGAGGTTGGGGCAGGAGGGCAAGAGACCCAGTACTTC

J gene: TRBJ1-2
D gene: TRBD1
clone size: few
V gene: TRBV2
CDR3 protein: CASSERDRGFDGYTF
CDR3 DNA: TGTGCCAGCAGCGAAAGGGACAGGGGATTTGATGGCTACACCTTC

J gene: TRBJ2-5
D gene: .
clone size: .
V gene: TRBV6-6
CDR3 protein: CASSYLQDSQETQYF
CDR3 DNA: TGTGCCAGCAGTTACCTTCAGGACAGCCAAGAGACCCAGTACTTC

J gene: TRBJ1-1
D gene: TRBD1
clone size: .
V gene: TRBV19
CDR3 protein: CATRDRGNTEAFF
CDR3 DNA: TGTGCCACCCGGGACAGGGGTAACACTGAAGCTTTCTTT

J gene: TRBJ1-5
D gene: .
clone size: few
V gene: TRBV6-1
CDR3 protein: CASSEHRIQPQHF
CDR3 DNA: TGTGCCAGCAGTGAGCACAGAATCCAGCCCCAGCATTTT

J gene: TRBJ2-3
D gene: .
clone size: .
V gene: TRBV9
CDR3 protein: CASSVATARTDTQYF
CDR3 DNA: TGTGCCAGCAGCGTAGCCACAGCCCGTACAGATACGCAGTATTTT

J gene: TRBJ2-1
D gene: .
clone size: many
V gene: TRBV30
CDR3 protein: CAWRIGGSSYNEQFF
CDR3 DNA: TGTGCCTGGAGAATTGGGGGGAGCTCCTACAATGAGCAGTTCTTC

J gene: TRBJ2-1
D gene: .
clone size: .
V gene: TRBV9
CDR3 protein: CASSLAPLAPNNEQFF
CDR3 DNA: TGTGCCAGCAGCTTAGCCCCTTTAGCGCCAAACAATGAGCAGTTCTTC

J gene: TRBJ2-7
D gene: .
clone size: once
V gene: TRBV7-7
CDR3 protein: CASSKDGAYEQYF
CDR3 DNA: TGTGCCAGCTCGAAAGACGGAGCCTACGAGCAGTACTTC

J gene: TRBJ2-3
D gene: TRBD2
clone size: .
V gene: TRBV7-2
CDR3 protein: CASSLSGRGGTDTQYF
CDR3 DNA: TGTGCCAGCAGCCTTTCTGGGCGGGGGGGCACAGATACGCAGTATTTT

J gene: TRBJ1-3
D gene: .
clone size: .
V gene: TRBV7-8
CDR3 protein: CASSPSMWASGNTIYF
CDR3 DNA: TGTGCCAGCAGTCCAAGCATGTGGGCCTCTGGAAACACCATATATTTT

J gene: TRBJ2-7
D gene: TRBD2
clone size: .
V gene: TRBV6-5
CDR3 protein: CASSPRLAGGHEQYF
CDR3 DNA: TGTGCCAGCAGTCCTCGACTAGCGGGAGGGCACGAGCAGTACTTC

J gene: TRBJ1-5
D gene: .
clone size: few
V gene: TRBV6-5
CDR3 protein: CASMTGAEQPQHF
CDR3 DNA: TGTGCCAGCATGACGGGAGCGGAACAGCCCCAGCATTTT

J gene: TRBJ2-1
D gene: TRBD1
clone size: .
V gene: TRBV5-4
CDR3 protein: CASSGRDRGKNEQFF
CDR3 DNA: TGTGCCAGCTCAGGCCGGGACAGGGGAAAAAATGAGCAGTTCTTC

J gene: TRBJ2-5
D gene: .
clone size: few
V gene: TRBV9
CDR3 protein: CASSAGVGNEETQYF
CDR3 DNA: TGTGCCAGCAGCGCCGGGGTGGGAAATGAAGAGACCCAGTACTTC

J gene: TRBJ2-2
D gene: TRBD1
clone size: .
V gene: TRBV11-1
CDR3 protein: CASSLQQGVAGELFF
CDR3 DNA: TGTGCCAGCAGCTTACAACAGGGGGTCGCCGGGGAGCTGTTTTTT

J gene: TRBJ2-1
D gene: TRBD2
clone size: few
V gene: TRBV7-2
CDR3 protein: CASRPPGTSSYNEQFF
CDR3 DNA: TGTGCCAGCAGACCGCCCGGGACTAGCTCCTACAATGAGCAGTTCTTC

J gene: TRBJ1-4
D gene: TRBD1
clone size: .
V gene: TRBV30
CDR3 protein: CAWSSAGGFGEKLFF
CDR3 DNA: TGTGCCTGGAGTAGTGCAGGGGGTTTTGGTGAAAAACTGTTTTTT

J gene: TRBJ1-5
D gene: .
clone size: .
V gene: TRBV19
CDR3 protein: CASSGPGNQPQHF
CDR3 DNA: TGTGCCAGTAGTGGACCGGGGAATCAGCCCCAGCATTTT

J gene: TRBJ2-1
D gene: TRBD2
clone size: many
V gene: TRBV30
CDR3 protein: CASSGSWDNEQFF
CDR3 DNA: TGTGCCTCGAGCGGGAGCTGGGACAATGAGCAGTTCTTC

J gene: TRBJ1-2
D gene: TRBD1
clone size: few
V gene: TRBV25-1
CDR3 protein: CASSGANRGDYGYTF
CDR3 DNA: TGTGCCAGCAGCGGTGCAAACAGGGGGGACTATGGCTACACCTTC

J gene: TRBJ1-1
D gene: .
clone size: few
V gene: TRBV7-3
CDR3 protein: CASSRERTAEAFF
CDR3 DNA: TGTGCCAGCAGCCGCGAAAGGACAGCTGAAGCTTTCTTT

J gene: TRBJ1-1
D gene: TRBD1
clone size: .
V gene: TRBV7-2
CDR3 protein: CASSPGQDRSAFF
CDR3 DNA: TGTGCCAGCAGCCCCGGACAGGACAGAAGTGCTTTCTTT

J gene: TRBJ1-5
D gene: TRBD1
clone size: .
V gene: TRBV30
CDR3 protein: CALNQGATQPQHF
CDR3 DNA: TGTGCCCTGAACCAGGGGGCTACTCAGCCCCAGCATTTT

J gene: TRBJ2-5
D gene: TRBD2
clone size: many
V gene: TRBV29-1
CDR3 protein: CSVELPRGGDETQYF
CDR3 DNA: TGCAGCGTTGAACTCCCGCGCGGGGGGGATGAGACCCAGTACTTC

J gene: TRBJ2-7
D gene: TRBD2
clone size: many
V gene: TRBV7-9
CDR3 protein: CASSAGTSGPRSYEQYF
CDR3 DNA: TGTGCCAGCAGCGCCGGGACTAGCGGGCCTCGCTCCTACGAGCAGTACTTC

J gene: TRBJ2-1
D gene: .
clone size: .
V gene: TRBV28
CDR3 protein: CASSLINGDRNNEQFF
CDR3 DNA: TGTGCCAGCAGTTTAATTAACGGAGACCGCAACAATGAGCAGTTCTTC

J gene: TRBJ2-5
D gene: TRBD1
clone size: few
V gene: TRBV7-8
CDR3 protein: CASSPRDRVMGQETQYF
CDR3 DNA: TGTGCCAGCAGCCCCCGGGACAGGGTAATGGGACAAGAGACCCAGTACTTC

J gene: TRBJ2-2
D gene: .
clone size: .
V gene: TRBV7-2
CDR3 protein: CASSLPGTGELFF
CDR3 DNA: TGTGCCAGCAGCCTCCCGGGCACCGGGGAGCTGTTTTTT

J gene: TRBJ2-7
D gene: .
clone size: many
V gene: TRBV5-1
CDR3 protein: CASSSNDIVSYEQYF
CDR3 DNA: TGCGCCAGCAGCTCGAACGACATCGTCTCCTACGAGCAGTACTTC